This entry lists 9 T cell receptor beta chains sequenced from one sample in a study of cytomegalovirus exposure and HLA in healthy donors (TCRdb year 2017). Libraries were prepared through the immunoSEQ multiplex PCR assay. A mixture of 60 forward primers for TCR Vbeta segments and 13 reverse primers for TCR Jbeta segments was used in the multiplex PCR. What TCRdb holds here is the immuneACCESS table cut down to in-frame rearrangements. Part of the clones is not present; checked against another copy, under half of the missing clones reflect an unresolved V gene, and the others are unexplained. Present in this sample are about 94,000 clones, around 80% of which were seen just once. 0.6% to 0.95% of the sample belongs to the ten largest clones. Sequencing used PBMCs. The receptors come from an older woman in good health and CMV-seronegative.

This CDR3 is CASSPGPGQGNQPQHF. The CDR3, as DNA: TGTGCCAGCAGCCCCGGTCCCGGACAGGGAAATCAGCCCCAGCATTTT. This chain joins TRBV7-2 and TRBJ1-5; TRBD1 matches at 8 bases. Per the germline V gene, CDR1 is SGHTA and CDR2 is FQGNSA. The ends lost 5 bases at V and 4 bases at J; junction bases unmatched: 10. CDR3 length: 16 residues.

The chain recombines TRBV28 with TRBJ2-7; D is perhaps TRBD1 (5 bases). The CDR3 extends over 16 amino acids. Germline loops: CDR1 MDHEN, CDR2 SYDVKM. Trimming shortened V by 6 bases and J by 1 base, and 19 bases separated the two germline ends. DNA for the CDR3: TGTGCCAGCAGGACGACGGCCCAGGGCACTTCCTACGAGCAGTACTTC. It is translated as CASRTTAQGTSYEQYF.

The chain joins TRBV30 to TRBJ2-3; D might be TRBD2 (6 bases). Germline lookup yields CDR1 GTSNPN and CDR2 SVGIG (reference sequence). The CDR3 contains 16 residues. The V end lost 2 bases, the J end lost 0 bases, and 15 bases lay between the germline ends. The chain's CDR3 is CAWSMGFGSSTDTQYF. Here the CDR3 DNA reads TGTGCCTGGAGTATGGGTTTCGGGAGTAGCACAGATACGCAGTATTTT.

The chain carries TRBV19 and TRBJ1-2; 9 bases are shared with TRBD1. The CDR3 runs 15 residues. Unmatched junction bases numbered 6, after V lost 3 bases and J lost 4 bases. Germline values: CDR1 LNHDA, CDR2 SQIVND (reference sequence). Here the CDR3 reads CASSMATGGSYGYTF. DNA for the CDR3: TGTGCCAGTAGTATGGCTACAGGGGGCAGCTATGGCTACACCTTC.

The CDR3 DNA is TGTGCCAGCAGCAAGGGGGGGATGGGTGAGCAGTACTTC. Its protein product is CASSKGGMGEQYF. The gene calls are TRBV6-5 and TRBJ2-7; tentatively, D is TRBD2 (7 bases). Looked up from germline, CDR1 is MNHEY and CDR2 is SVGAGI. Trimming removed 6 bases at V and 7 bases at J, with 16 bases between. This CDR3 comprises 13 residues.

This clone was recorded once. The chain combines TRBV6-5 with TRBJ1-2; 12 bases map to TRBD1. Germline trimming cut 5 bases from V and 3 bases from J; bases unmatched to any gene: 1. The CDR3 length is 14 residues. CDR1 MNHEY and CDR2 SVGAGI come from the germline V gene. As DNA, the CDR3 is TGTGCCAGCAGTCGGGACAGGGGGCACTATGGCTACACCTTC. This codes for CASSRDRGHYGYTF.

This clone has just a few counts. The V gene is TRBV7-9, the J gene TRBJ1-1; weak D call: TRBD1 (5 bases). The CDR3 is 15 residues long. Per germline, CDR1 SEHNR and CDR2 FQNEAQ (reference sequence). The V and J ends lost 0 bases and 3 bases respectively, with 11 bases between them. The CDR3 spells CASSLARGRYTEAFF. Written as DNA, the CDR3 is TGTGCCAGCAGCTTAGCGCGGGGGAGGTACACTGAAGCTTTCTTT.

The chain recombines TRBV7-8 with TRBJ2-1; TRBD2 aligns across 10 bases. Germline V gene sequence: CDR1 SGHVS, CDR2 FQNEAQ. Germline trimming cut 4 bases from V and 4 bases from J; bases unmatched to any gene: 7. CDR3 length equals 16 residues. CDR3 sequence reads: CASSSARLAGYNEQFF. For the CDR3, the DNA is TGTGCCAGCAGCTCAGCCCGACTAGCGGGTTACAATGAGCAGTTCTTC.

A few counts support this clone. The chain couples TRBV11-2 to TRBJ1-5; no clear D. This CDR3 has 15 residues. Germline CDR1 reads SGHAT; CDR2 reads FQNNGV. V lost 0 bases, J lost 6 bases, and 12 bases lay in between. CDR3 bases: TGTGCCAGCAGCTTAGATGGAGAAACCTCTCAGCCCCAGCATTTT. Its protein is CASSLDGETSQPQHF.